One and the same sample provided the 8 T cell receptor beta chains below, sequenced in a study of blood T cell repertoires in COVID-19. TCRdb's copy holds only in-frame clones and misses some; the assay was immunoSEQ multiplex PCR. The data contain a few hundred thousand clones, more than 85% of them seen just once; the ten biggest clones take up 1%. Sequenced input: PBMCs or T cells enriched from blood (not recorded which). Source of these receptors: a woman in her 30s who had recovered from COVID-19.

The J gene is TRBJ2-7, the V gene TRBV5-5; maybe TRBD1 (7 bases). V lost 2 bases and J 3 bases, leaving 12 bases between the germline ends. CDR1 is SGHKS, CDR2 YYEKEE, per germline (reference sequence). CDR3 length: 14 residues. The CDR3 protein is CASSFSGGSYEQYF. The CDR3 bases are TGTGCCAGCAGCTTCTCAGGGGGGAGCTACGAGCAGTACTTC.

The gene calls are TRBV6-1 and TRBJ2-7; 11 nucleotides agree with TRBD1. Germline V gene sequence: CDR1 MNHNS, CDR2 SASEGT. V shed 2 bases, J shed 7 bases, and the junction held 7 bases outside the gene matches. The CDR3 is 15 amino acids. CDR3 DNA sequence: TGTGCCAGCAGTGAACCGGGACAGGGGGTTTGGGAGCAGTACTTC. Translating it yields CASSEPGQGVWEQYF.

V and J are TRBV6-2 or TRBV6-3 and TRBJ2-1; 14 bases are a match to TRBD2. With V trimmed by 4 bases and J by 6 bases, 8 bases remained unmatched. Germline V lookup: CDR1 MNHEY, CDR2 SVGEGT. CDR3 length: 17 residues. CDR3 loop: CASSSAAGLAGANEQFF. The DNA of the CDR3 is TGTGCCAGCAGTTCCGCCGCGGGACTAGCGGGGGCCAATGAGCAGTTCTTC.

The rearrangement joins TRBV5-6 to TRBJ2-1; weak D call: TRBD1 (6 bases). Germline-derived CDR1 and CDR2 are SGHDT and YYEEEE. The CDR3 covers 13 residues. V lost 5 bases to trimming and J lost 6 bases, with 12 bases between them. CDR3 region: CASSSGTLNEQFF. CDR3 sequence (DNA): TGTGCCAGCAGTTCTGGGACACTCAATGAGCAGTTCTTC. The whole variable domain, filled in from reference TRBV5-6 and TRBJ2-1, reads DAGVTQSPTHLIKTRGQQVTLRCSPKSGHDTVSWYQQALGQGPQFIFQYYEEEERQRGNFPDRFSGHQFPNYSSELNVNALLLGDSALYLCASSSGTLNEQFFGPGTRLTVL.

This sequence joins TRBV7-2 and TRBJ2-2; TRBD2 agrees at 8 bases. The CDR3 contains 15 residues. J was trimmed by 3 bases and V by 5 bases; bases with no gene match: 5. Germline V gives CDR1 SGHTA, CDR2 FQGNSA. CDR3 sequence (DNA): TGTGCCAGCAGCCCCACGGGGGGGCACACCGGGGAGCTGTTTTTT. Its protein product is CASSPTGGHTGELFF.

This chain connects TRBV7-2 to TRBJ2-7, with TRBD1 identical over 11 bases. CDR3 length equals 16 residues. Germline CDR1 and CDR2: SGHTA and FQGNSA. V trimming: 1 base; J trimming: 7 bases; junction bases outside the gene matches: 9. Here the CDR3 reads CASSLVRGQGAWEQYF. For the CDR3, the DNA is TGTGCCAGCAGCTTAGTAAGAGGACAGGGGGCGTGGGAGCAGTACTTC.

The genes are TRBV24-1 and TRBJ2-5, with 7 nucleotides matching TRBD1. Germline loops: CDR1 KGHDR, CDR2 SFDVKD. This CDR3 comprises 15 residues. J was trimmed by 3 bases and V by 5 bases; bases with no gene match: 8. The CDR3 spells CATSALGQEKETQYF. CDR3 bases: TGTGCCACCAGTGCCCTTGGACAGGAAAAAGAGACCCAGTACTTC.

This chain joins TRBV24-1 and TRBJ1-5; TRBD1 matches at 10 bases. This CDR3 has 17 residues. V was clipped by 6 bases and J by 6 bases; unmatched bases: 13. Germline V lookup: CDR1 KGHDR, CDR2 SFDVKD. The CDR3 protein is CATSKGSGTGDGQPQHF. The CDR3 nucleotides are TGTGCCACCAGTAAAGGATCCGGGACAGGGGACGGTCAGCCCCAGCATTTT.